This TCR beta chain comes out of a study of Ad26.COV2.S vaccination and SARS-CoV-2 variants. Study conclusions and caveats: The TCR breadth and depth analyses may have produced an underestimate of total T cell responses.

With 0 bases clipped from V and 6 bases from J, the junction kept 12 bases outside the gene matches. Germline V CDR1 and CDR2: ENHRY, SYGVKD. This CDR3 is 18 amino acids long. Clones were read by immunoSEQ multiplex PCR, and TCRdb kept only the in-frame ones, dropping some. The sample records about 350,000 clones, roughly 81% being singletons. Treatment given: 15 to 20 received Ad26.COV2.S at low or high dose, single or two shots; 5 received placebo; per-sample allocation not given. All samples were drawn on day 63, counting from the first vaccine or placebo injection. In the vaccine, an Ad26 vector expressed the SARS-CoV-2 spike of the Wuhan strain. As concerns this clone: Its specificity is not known.

The source was peripheral blood, collected in a trial of Ad26.COV2.S vaccine versus placebo. The clonotype comes from a person between 18 and 59 years old who received the Ad26.COV2.S COVID-19 vaccine or a placebo. The chain employs TRBV10-3 and TRBJ2-1; 9 bases agree with TRBD2. CDR3 amino acids: CAISESVTSGPQGNEQFF. DNA for the CDR3: TGTGCCATCAGTGAGTCTGTGACTAGCGGTCCTCAGGGCAATGAGCAGTTCTTC.